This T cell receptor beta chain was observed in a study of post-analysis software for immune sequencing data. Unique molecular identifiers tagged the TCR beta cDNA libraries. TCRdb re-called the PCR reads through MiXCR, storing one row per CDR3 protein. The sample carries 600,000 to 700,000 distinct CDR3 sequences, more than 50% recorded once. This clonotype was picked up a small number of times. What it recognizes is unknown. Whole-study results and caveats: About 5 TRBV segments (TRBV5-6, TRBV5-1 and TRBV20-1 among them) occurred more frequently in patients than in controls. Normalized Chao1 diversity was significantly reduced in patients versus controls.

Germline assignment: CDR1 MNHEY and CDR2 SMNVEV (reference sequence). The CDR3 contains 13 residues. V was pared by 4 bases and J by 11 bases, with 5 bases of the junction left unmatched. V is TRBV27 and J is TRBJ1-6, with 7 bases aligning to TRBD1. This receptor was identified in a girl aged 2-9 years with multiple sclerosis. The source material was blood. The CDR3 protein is CASSSFRGTPLHF. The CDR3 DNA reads TGTGCCAGCAGTTCATTCAGGGGGACACCCCTCCACTTT.